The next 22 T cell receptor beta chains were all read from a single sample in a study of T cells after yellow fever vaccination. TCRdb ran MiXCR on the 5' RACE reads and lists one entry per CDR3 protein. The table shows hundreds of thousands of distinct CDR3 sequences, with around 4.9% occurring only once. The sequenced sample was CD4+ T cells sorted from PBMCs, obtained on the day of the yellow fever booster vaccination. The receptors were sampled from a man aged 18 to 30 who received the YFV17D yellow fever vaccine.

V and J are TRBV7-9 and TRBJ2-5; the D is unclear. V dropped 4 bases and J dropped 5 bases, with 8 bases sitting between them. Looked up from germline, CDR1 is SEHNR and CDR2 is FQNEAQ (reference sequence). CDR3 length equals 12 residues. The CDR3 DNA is TGTGCCAGCAGCTCCCTGGCGGAGACCCAGTACTTC. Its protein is CASSSLAETQYF.

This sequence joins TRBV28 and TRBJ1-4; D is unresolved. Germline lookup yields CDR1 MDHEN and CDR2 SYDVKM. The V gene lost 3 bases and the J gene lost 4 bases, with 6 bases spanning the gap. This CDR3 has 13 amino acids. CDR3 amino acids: CASSFIDNEKLFF. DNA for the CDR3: TGTGCCAGCAGTTTTATAGATAATGAAAAACTGTTTTTT.

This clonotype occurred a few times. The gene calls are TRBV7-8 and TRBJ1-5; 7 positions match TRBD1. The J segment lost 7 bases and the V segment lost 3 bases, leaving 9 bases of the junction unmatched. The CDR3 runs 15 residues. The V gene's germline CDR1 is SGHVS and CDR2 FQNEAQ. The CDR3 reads CASSFRHRGEQPQHF. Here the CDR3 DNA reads TGTGCCAGCAGCTTCAGACACAGGGGTGAACAGCCCCAGCATTTT.

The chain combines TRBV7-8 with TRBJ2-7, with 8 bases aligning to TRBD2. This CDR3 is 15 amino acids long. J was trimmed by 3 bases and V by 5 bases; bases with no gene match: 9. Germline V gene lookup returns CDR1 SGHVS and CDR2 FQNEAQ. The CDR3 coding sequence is TGTGCCAGCAGCCTTAGCGGGGACGAAATCTACGAGCAGTACTTC. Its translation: CASSLSGDEIYEQYF.

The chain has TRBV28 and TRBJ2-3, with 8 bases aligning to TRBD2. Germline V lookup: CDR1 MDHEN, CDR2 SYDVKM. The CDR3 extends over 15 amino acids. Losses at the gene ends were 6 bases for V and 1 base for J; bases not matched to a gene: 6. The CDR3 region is CASRERGLGTDTQYF. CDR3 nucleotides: TGTGCCAGCAGAGAACGGGGACTAGGCACAGATACGCAGTATTTT.

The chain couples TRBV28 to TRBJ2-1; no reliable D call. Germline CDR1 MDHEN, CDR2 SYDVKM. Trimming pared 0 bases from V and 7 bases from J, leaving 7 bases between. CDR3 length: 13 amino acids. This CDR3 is CASSLWFENEQFF. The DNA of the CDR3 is TGTGCCAGCAGTTTATGGTTTGAGAATGAGCAGTTCTTC.

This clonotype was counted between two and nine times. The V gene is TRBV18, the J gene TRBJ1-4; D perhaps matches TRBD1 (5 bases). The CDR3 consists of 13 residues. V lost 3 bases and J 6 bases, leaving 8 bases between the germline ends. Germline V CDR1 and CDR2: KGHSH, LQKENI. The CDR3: CASSPQGHEKLFF. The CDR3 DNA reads TGTGCCAGCTCACCCCAGGGTCATGAAAAACTGTTTTTT. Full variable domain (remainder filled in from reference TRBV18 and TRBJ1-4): NAGVMQNPRHLVRRRGQEARLRCSPMKGHSHVYWYRQLPEEGLKFMVYLQKENIIDESGMPKERFSAEFPKEGPSILRIQQVVRGDSAAYFCASSPQGHEKLFFGSGTQLSVL.

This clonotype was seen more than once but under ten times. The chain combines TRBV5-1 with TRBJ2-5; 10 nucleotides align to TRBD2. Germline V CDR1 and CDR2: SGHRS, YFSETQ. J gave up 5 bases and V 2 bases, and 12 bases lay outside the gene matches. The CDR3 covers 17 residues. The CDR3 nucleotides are TGCGCCAGCAGCTTCGGAACTAGCGGGGAGGGGGAGGAGACCCAGTACTTC. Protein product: CASSFGTSGEGEETQYF. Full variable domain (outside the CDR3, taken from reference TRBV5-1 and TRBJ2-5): KAGVTQTPRYLIKTRGQQVTLSCSPISGHRSVSWYQQTPGQGLQFLFEYFSETQRNKGNFPGRFSGRQFSNSRSEMNVSTLELGDSALYLCASSFGTSGEGEETQYFGPGTRLLVL.

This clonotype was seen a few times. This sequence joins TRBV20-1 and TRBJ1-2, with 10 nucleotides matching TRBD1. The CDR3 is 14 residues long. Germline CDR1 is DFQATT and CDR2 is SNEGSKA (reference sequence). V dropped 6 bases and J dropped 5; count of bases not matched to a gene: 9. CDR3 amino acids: CSAAPGQGTYGYTF. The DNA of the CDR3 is TGCAGTGCAGCACCGGGACAGGGGACTTATGGCTACACCTTC.

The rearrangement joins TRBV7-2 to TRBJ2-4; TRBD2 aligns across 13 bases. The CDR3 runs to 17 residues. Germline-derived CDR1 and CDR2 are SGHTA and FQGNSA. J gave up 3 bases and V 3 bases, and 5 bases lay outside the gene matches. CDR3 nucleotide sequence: TGTGCCAGCAGCTTTGGGGGGACTAGCGGGGACAAAAACATTCAGTACTTC. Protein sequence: CASSFGGTSGDKNIQYF.

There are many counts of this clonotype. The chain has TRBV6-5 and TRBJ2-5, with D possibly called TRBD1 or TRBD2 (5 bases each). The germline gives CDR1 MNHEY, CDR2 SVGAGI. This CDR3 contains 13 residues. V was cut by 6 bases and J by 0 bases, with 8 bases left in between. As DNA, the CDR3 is TGTGCCAGCAGGGGACGGAACCAAGAGACCCAGTACTTC. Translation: CASRGRNQETQYF.

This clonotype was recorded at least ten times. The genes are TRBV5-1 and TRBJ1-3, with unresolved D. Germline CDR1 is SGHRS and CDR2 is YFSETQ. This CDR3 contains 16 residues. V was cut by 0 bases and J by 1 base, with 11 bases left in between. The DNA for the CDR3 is TGCGCCAGCAGCTTGGTAGGGTCGGTTTCTGGAAACACCATATATTTT. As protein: CASSLVGSVSGNTIYF.

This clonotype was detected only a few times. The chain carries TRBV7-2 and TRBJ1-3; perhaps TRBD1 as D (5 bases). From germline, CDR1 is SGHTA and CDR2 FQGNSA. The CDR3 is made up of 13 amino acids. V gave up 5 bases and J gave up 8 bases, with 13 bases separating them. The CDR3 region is CASSLGGGDTIYF. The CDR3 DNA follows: TGTGCCAGCAGCCTGGGTGGGGGGGACACCATATATTTT.

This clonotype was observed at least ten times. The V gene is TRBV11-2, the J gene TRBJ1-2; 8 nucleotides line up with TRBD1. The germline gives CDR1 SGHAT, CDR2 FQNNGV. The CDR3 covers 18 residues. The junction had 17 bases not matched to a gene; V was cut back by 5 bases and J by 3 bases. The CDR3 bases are TGTGCCAGCAGCCTTGTCAGGGGGCGCCGAAACAGTGACTATGGCTACACCTTC. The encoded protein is CASSLVRGRRNSDYGYTF.

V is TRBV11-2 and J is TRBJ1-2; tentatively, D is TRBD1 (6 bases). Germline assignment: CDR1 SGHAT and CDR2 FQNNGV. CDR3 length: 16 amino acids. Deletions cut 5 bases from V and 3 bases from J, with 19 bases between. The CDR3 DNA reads TGTGCCAGCAGCGACTACACAGGGACGGCGGACTATGGCTACACCTTC. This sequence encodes CASSDYTGTADYGYTF.

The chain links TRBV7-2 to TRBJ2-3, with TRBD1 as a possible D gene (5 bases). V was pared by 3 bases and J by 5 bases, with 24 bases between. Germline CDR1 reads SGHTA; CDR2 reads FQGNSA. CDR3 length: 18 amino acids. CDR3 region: CASSFRAGHTRTGDTQYF. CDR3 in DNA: TGTGCCAGCAGCTTCCGCGCAGGACACACACGAACCGGAGATACGCAGTATTTT.

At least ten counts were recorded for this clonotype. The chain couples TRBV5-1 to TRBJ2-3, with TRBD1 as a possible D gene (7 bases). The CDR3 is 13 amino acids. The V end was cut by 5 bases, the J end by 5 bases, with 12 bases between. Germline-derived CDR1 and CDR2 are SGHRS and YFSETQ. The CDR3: CASREGAGDTQYF. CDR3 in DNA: TGCGCCAGCAGGGAGGGGGCAGGAGATACGCAGTATTTT.

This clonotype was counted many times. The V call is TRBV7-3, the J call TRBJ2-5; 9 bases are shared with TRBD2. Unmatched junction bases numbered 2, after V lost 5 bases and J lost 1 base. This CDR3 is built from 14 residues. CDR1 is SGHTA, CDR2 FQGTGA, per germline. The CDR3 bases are TGTGCCAGCAGCCCTAGCGGGGTCCAAGAGACCCAGTACTTC. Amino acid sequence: CASSPSGVQETQYF.

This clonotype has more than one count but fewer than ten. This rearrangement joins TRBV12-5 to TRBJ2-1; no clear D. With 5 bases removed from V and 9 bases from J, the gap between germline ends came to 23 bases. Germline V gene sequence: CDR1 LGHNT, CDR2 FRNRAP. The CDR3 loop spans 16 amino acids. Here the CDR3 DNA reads TGTGCTAGTGGTGCCGAGAAGCTCCCCGGCAGAAGTGAGCAGTTCTTC. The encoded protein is CASGAEKLPGRSEQFF.

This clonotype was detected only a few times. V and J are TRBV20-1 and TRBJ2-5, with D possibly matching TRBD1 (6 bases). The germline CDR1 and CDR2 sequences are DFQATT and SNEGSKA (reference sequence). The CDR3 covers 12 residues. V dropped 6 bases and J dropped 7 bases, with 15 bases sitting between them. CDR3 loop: CSAITGYGTQYF. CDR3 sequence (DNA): TGCAGTGCAATCACAGGGTACGGGACCCAGTACTTC.

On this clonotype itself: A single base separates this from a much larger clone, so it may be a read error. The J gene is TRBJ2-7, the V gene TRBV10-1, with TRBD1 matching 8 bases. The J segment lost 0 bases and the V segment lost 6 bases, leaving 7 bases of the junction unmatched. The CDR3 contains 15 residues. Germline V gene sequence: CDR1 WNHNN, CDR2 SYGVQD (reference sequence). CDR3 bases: TGCGCCAGCAGGAACGGGGACAGGTACTCCTACGAGCAGTACTTC. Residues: CASRNGDRYSYEQYF.

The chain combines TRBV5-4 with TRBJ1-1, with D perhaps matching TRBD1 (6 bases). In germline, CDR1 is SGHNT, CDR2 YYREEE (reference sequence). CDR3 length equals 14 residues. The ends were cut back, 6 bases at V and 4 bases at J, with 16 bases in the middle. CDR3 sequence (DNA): TGTGCCAGCAATAGGGGGGGGGCGAGCACTGAAGCTTTCTTT. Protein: CASNRGGASTEAFF.